This T cell receptor beta chain appears in the sequencing data of a study of blood T cell repertoires in COVID-19 (dated by TCRdb to the early 2020s). Regarding the study in general: The collaborator samples originated in the United States, Italy and Spain and spanned the acute and convalescent phases of COVID-19. The samples were drawn from the first 160 participants of the ongoing ImmuneRACE study and from 1,200 or so subjects provided by 6 global collaborators. Where available, HLA class I and class II types were obtained from metadata supplied by the sample provider rather than from assay-based typing. The repertoires were released in a freely available public database intended as a resource for research on the immune response to SARS-CoV-2. The sample metadata nearly always contained a de-identified subject ID, COVID-19 status, age in years and sex. The prospective study material was composed of cDNA or gDNA derived from T cells, B-cell-depleted T cells, or PBMCs. Subjects who had been exposed to COVID-19, were actively infected with it, or had recovered from it provided the deeply sampled blood TCRbeta repertoires that made up the dataset.

A word on this clone: Its antigen remains undetermined. The input lacks base qualities; no much larger clone sits a single base away.

The immunoSEQ Assay, a bias-controlled multiplex PCR, was used to amplify TCRbeta CDR3 regions from genomic DNA. As for the authors' bioinformatics: Within the assay, amplification of reference gene primers was used to estimate how many nucleated cells each sample contained. Sequence reads were collapsed and filtered to measure the absolute abundance of every unique TCRbeta CDR3 rearrangement. For each sample, productive Simpson clonality was calculated as the square root of Simpson's diversity index over productive rearrangements. Here the immuneACCESS table is served through TCRdb, limited to in-frame sequences with V and J called. Missing clones are a known gap in these copies; in checked studies unresolved V genes cover under half, and the rest lacks a known reason. V, J and clone size derive from that table, while D and trimming were established from the DNA sequence. The sample table contains roughly 140,000 clones; only one count was recorded for 80% of them. The ten biggest clones cover roughly 0.6% of the sample.

The germline V gene specifies MDHEN as CDR1 and SYDVKM as CDR2. The CDR3 contains 15 residues, cysteine and phenylalanine counted. Only the CDR3 portion is preserved as DNA: 45 bases, with reading frame beginning at the first base. Germline trimming: 3 bases from V, 7 bases from J; junction bases outside gene matches: 8. Collaborating institutions collected whole blood in K2EDTA tubes following their own protocols. For TCRbeta analysis, collaborator samples were shipped as frozen whole blood, as isolated PBMCs, or as DNA extracted from either sample type. Study-wide conclusions, independent of this receptor: The quantity of clinical and demographic metadata differed by source and by participant and was supplied without curation.

The sample taken for sequencing was peripheral blood. The receptor chain draws on TRBV28 and TRBJ2-7; 11 junctional bases match TRBD2. The clonotype was recovered from a man between 60 and 75 years old with acute or convalescent COVID-19. The DNA sequence is TGTGCCAGCAGTTTGTCTAGCGGGGGGCGGGATGAGCAGTACTTC. The translation is CASSLSSGGRDEQYF.